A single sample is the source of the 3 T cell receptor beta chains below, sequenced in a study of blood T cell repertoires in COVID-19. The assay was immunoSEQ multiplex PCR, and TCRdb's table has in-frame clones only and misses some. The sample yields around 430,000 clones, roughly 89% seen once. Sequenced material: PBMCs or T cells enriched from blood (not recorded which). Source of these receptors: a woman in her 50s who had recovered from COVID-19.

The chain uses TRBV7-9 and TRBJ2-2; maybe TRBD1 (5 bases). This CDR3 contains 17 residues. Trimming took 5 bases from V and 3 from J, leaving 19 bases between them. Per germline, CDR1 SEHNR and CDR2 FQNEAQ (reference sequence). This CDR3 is CASSHGQQASDTGELFF. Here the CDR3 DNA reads TGTGCCAGCAGCCACGGCCAACAGGCGTCCGACACCGGGGAGCTGTTTTTT.

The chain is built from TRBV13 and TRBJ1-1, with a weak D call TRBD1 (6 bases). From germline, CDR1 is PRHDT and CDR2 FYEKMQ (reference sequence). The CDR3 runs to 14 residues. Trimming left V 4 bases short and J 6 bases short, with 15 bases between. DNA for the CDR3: TGTGCCAGCAGCTCCACAGGGCTGGGGGCTGAAGCTTTCTTT. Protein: CASSSTGLGAEAFF.

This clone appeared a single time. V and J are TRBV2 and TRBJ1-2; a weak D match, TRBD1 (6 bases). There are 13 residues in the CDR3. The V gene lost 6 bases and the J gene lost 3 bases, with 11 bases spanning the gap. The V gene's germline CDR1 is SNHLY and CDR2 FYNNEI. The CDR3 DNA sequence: TGTGCCAGCAGGCCAGGGGAATACTATGGCTACACCTTC. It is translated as CASRPGEYYGYTF.